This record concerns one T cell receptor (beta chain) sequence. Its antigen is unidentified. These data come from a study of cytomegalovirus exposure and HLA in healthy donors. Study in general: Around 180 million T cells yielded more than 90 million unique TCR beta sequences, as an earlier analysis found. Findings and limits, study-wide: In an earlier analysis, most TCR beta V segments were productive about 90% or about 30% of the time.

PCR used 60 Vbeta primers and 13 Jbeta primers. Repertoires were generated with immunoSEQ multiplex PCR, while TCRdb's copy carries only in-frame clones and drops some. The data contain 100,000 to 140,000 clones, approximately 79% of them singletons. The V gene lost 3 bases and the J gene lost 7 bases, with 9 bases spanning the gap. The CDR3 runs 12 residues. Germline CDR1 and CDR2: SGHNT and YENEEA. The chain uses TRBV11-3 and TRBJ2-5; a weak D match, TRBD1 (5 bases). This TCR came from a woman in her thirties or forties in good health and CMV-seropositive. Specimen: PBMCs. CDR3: CASSFRGVTQYF. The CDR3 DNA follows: TGTGCCAGCAGCTTTAGGGGTGTGACCCAGTACTTC.